This is a list of T cell receptor beta chains from one sample in a study of CD8+ T cells in alopecia areata. Some clones are missing from TCRdb's copy, which holds only in-frame ones; the method was immunoSEQ multiplex PCR. The table lists under 350,000 clones, 58% of them singletons, with approximately 1.7% in the top ten. Sequencing used CD4+ T cells sorted from blood, obtained at week 24, from a patient treated with tofacitinib. The receptors were gathered from a human donor with alopecia areata. The CDR3 runs from the conserved cysteine through the conserved F or W. The order of the fields is clone size, J gene, D gene, V gene, CDR3 length, CDR3 DNA, CDR3 protein. The D gene is left open where the match is weak. Part of the rows lack a size; the others show once, few, many or a class for expanded clones.

few	TRBJ2-1	-	TRBV4-1	15	TGCGCCAGCAGGGGGGCAGGTAATTCCTACAATGAGCAGTTCTTC	CASRGAGNSYNEQFF
-	TRBJ1-2	TRBD1	TRBV19	13	TGTGCCAGCCTAGACAGGGACGACTATGGCTACACCTTC	CASLDRDDYGYTF
-	TRBJ2-3	TRBD2	TRBV9	15	TGTGCCAGCAGCAAACTAGCGGGGGGGACAGATACGCAGTATTTT	CASSKLAGGTDTQYF
-	TRBJ2-7	TRBD1	TRBV30	12	TGTGCCTGGAGTGAGGACAGGTTGGGGTTCTTCTTC	CAWSEDRLGFFF
few	TRBJ1-2	-	TRBV11-2	16	TGTGCCAGCAGCTCGGCCACCTCAGGGGATAGCTATGGCTACACCTTC	CASSSATSGDSYGYTF
-	TRBJ1-5	TRBD1	TRBV27	14	TGTGCCAGCAGGTATACAGGGGGCAATCAGCCCCAGCATTTT	CASRYTGGNQPQHF
-	TRBJ2-2	-	TRBV5-1	15	TGCGCCAGCAGCTTGACAGGGACACACACCGGGGAGCTGTTTTTT	CASSLTGTHTGELFF
once	TRBJ2-3	-	TRBV6-5	14	TGTGCCAGCAGCTCCCGAGACGCCACAGATACGCAGTATTTT	CASSSRDATDTQYF
few	TRBJ1-1	TRBD1	TRBV29-1	13	TGCAGCGTTGAGGGACAGGGGGCCACTGAAGCTTTCTTT	CSVEGQGATEAFF
-	TRBJ2-4	-	TRBV28	15	TGTGCCAGCAGTCCTGAGGGACTGGTGTTGCACATTCAGTACTTC	CASSPEGLVLHIQYF
-	TRBJ1-1	TRBD1	TRBV6-1	15	TGTGCCAGCGGATTAGGTGGGACAGGCCCTACCGAAGCTTTCTTT	CASGLGGTGPTEAFF
-	TRBJ2-3	TRBD2	TRBV6-5	14	TGTGCCAGCAGTCGATCGGGGGGTACAGATACGCAGTATTTT	CASSRSGGTDTQYF
-	TRBJ2-5	TRBD2	TRBV2	16	TGTGCCAGCAGATCTAGGACTAGCGGGGGAGAAGAGACCCAGTACTTC	CASRSRTSGGEETQYF
-	TRBJ2-5	-	TRBV18	14	TGTGCCAGCTCACTACAGGGAGGCGGGGAGACCCAGTACTTC	CASSLQGGGETQYF
-	TRBJ1-2	-	TRBV9	14	TGTGCCAGCAGCGAACCTGACCGGGGAGGTGGCTACACCTTC	CASSEPDRGGGYTF